These 14 T cell receptor beta chains originate from one sample sequenced in a study of cytomegalovirus exposure and HLA in healthy donors. A multiplex PCR was run with 60 Vbeta primers and 13 Jbeta primers. TCRdb's table, derived via immunoSEQ multiplex PCR, lists solely in-frame clones and lacks some. The table includes some 140,000 clones, roughly 70% detected once. The sample comprised PBMCs. Receptors were obtained from a man between 35 and 55 years old in good health and CMV-seronegative.

This chain links TRBV7-9 with TRBJ1-2; 7 bases agree with TRBD1. This CDR3 spans 14 amino acids. V shed 0 bases, J shed 5 bases, and the junction held 3 bases outside the gene matches. From germline, CDR1 is SEHNR and CDR2 FQNEAQ (reference sequence). CDR3 DNA: TGTGCCAGCAGCTTAGCCCCACAGGGGTATGGCTACACCTTC. This sequence encodes CASSLAPQGYGYTF.

The chain has TRBV30 and TRBJ2-6; no definite D call. The CDR3 is 12 amino acids. Germline CDR1 GTSNPN, CDR2 SVGIG (reference sequence). The V gene lost 1 base and the J gene lost 4 bases, with 2 bases spanning the gap. The CDR3 DNA is TGTGCCTGGAGTGCAGGGGCCAACGTCCTGACTTTC. Translated, it gives CAWSAGANVLTF.

This rearrangement joins TRBV21-1 to TRBJ1-4; the D call in the table, TRBD1, was not verified against the DNA. TRBV21-1 is shown as a pseudogene. The CDR3 is made up of 16 amino acids. Here the CDR3 DNA reads TGTGCCAGCAGCAAAGAACAGCCTGGAACTAATGAAAAACTGTTTTTT. Its translation is CASSKEQPGTNEKLFF.

In the case of this clone: Within the sample, other DNA sequences also encode this same CDR3. The chain combines TRBV27 with TRBJ2-1, with D uncertain. The V and J ends lost 6 bases and 9 bases respectively, with 15 bases between them. The CDR3 sequence is 13 residues long. Germline lookup yields CDR1 MNHEY and CDR2 SMNVEV (reference sequence). The CDR3 is CASSLAIQVEQFF. CDR3 in DNA: TGTGCCAGCAGCTTAGCCATTCAGGTTGAGCAGTTCTTC.

V and J are TRBV6-1 and TRBJ2-7, with no clear D. Looked up from germline, CDR1 is MNHNS and CDR2 is SASEGT. V lost 2 bases to trimming and J lost 2 bases, with 19 bases between them. The CDR3 totals 17 residues. CDR3 in DNA: TGTGCCAGCAGTGAATCGGGTTCATCCCCGATCCCCTACGAGCAGTACTTC. Protein sequence: CASSESGSSPIPYEQYF.

V is TRBV7-3 and J is TRBJ2-1; 8 nucleotides line up with TRBD2. Germline CDR1 reads SGHTA; CDR2 reads FQGTGA. V lost 1 base and J lost 7; bases outside the gene matches: 9. This CDR3 comprises 16 residues. This CDR3 is CASSLNAGGAWNEQFF. The CDR3 region has the DNA TGTGCCAGCAGCTTAAATGCGGGGGGCGCTTGGAATGAGCAGTTCTTC.

V gene TRBV28 combines with J gene TRBJ1-2; 10 bases are a match to TRBD1. Germline-derived CDR1 and CDR2 are MDHEN and SYDVKM. V trimming: 6 bases; J trimming: 3 bases; junction bases outside the gene matches: 7. This CDR3 has 15 residues. CDR3 bases: TGTGCCAGCAGCTTCCCGGGACAGGGGTACTATGGCTACACCTTC. Amino acids: CASSFPGQGYYGYTF.

The CDR3 loop is CASSFRGATTDTQYF. CDR3 DNA: TGCGCCAGCAGCTTCAGGGGCGCAACCACAGATACGCAGTATTTT. V is TRBV5-1 and J is TRBJ2-3, with D perhaps matching TRBD1 (6 bases). The CDR3 consists of 15 residues. V lost 2 bases and J lost 2, with 12 bases in between. The V gene's germline CDR1 is SGHRS and CDR2 YFSETQ.

The J gene is TRBJ1-1, the V gene TRBV2; TRBD1 matches at 7 bases. Trimming at V came to 6 bases and at J to 0 bases, leaving 4 bases not matched to a gene. Germline V gene sequence: CDR1 SNHLY, CDR2 FYNNEI. The CDR3 covers 14 residues. The chain's CDR3 is CASRKQGMNTEAFF. CDR3 in DNA: TGTGCCAGCAGAAAACAGGGGATGAACACTGAAGCTTTCTTT.

This clone appeared once. CDR3 sequence: CATSGVAGPNTGELFF. In nucleotides, the CDR3 is TGTGCCACCTCAGGGGTAGCGGGGCCGAACACCGGGGAGCTGTTTTTT. This sequence joins TRBV2 and TRBJ2-2; 8 bases align to TRBD2. Germline V CDR1 and CDR2: SNHLY, FYNNEI. V shed 10 bases and J 0 bases; nucleotides not matched to a gene: 10. The CDR3 contains 16 residues.

This clone was seen more than once but under ten times. The rearrangement links TRBV19 to TRBJ1-2, with D perhaps TRBD1 (6 bases). The CDR3 has 13 residues. Trimming left V 5 bases short and J 5 bases short, with 12 bases between. Germline CDR1 reads LNHDA; CDR2 reads SQIVND (reference sequence). The CDR3 region is CASSSGGPYGYTF. CDR3 DNA sequence: TGTGCCAGTAGTTCGGGGGGCCCTTATGGCTACACCTTC.

The chain combines TRBV4-3 with TRBJ1-1, with D perhaps matching TRBD1 (5 bases). Germline V gene sequence: CDR1 LGHNA, CDR2 YSLEER. The CDR3 has 15 amino acids. Trimming cost V 3 bases and J 4 bases, with 15 bases left between them. The CDR3 DNA sequence: TGCGCCAGCAGCCAGGACAAGAGTTCGGCCACTGAAGCTTTCTTT. It specifies CASSQDKSSATEAFF.

This rearrangement joins TRBV7-6 to TRBJ2-7; 12 bases are a match to TRBD2. Trimming at V came to 5 bases and at J to 3 bases, leaving 5 bases not matched to a gene. The CDR3 contains 15 residues. The germline V gene has CDR1 SGHVS and CDR2 FNYEAQ. The DNA for the CDR3 is TGTGCCAGCAGCGCCCGACTAGCGGGAGACTACGAGCAGTACTTC. This translates into CASSARLAGDYEQYF.

This chain joins TRBV6-5 and TRBJ1-1; D is undetermined. V was pared by 0 bases and J by 4 bases, with 15 bases between. Germline V gene data show CDR1 as MNHEY and CDR2 as SVGAGI. The CDR3 extends over 16 amino acids. CDR3 in DNA: TGTGCCAGCAGTTACTCGATTACGGTCCGGGGCACTGAAGCTTTCTTT. Its protein product is CASSYSITVRGTEAFF.